This TCR beta chain was captured in a study of blood T cell repertoires in COVID-19. Germline V gives CDR1 MGHDK, CDR2 SYGVNS. The CDR3 length is 14 residues. V was trimmed by 3 bases and J by 6 bases, leaving 15 bases between them. Seattle enrolled patients during active infection and tracked them longitudinally. This table comes from immunoSEQ multiplex PCR, and its TCRdb copy is limited to in-frame clones, with some not included. This table has tens of thousands of clones, roughly 90% appearing once. The TCR comes from a man between 35 and 55 years old with COVID-19, enrolled during active disease. The chain combines TRBV25-1 with TRBJ2-7, with D possibly TRBD1 on 5 matching bases. Input material: peripheral blood. CDR3 amino acids: CASSEDTRGSEQYF. The CDR3 DNA reads TGTGCCAGCAGTGAGGACACAAGGGGCTCCGAGCAGTACTTC.